Listed below are T cell receptor beta chains from one sample, sequenced in a study of control samples from healthy donors and cancer patients. Generated by immunoSEQ multiplex PCR, the TCRdb table keeps only in-frame clones and is missing some. Of about 120,000 clones detected, over 85% appear once; the ten largest clones hold approximately 2.5%. The sequencing input was blood. Receptors were obtained from a man in his thirties or forties in good health. Each CDR3 is given with its conserved first and last residue. D genes are given only for firm matches. Clone size, where shown, is once, few, many, or a class for clones that have expanded.

clone_size	d_call	v_call	j_call	cdr3_aa	cdr3_nt
.	TRBD2	TRBV3-1/TRBV3-2	TRBJ2-5	CASSQATGLAGSETQYF	TGTGCCAGCAGCCAAGCTACAGGACTAGCGGGGTCGGAGACCCAGTACTTC
.	.	TRBV7-9	TRBJ1-1	CASSPWGRDEAFF	TGTGCCAGCAGCCCCTGGGGGCGAGATGAAGCTTTCTTT
.	.	TRBV6-5	TRBJ1-1	CASSSRMNTEAFF	TGTGCCAGCAGTTCCAGAATGAACACTGAAGCTTTCTTT
.	.	TRBV28	TRBJ2-1	CASTPPSERGDNEQFF	TGTGCCAGCACCCCGCCCTCGGAGAGGGGTGACAATGAGCAGTTCTTC
.	.	TRBV28	TRBJ2-2	CASRSDYGQGRLFF	TGTGCCAGCAGGTCCGACTACGGGCAGGGAAGGCTGTTTTTT
.	TRBD1	TRBV10-2	TRBJ2-4	CASSRFISGTASKNIQYF	TGCGCCAGCAGCCGCTTTATCTCCGGGACAGCTTCCAAAAACATTCAGTACTTC
.	TRBD1	TRBV27	TRBJ1-1	CASSSLRTGGLNTEAFF	TGTGCCAGCAGTAGCCTCCGGACAGGGGGCTTGAACACTGAAGCTTTCTTT
.	.	TRBV3-1/TRBV3-2	TRBJ1-2	CASSQEAGVNGYTF	TGTGCCAGCAGCCAAGAGGCAGGGGTAAATGGCTACACCTTC
.	.	TRBV5-6	TRBJ2-5	CASSSPGKTQYF	TGTGCCAGCAGCTCCCCCGGGAAGACCCAGTACTTC
.	.	TRBV2	TRBJ2-1	CASSEGPRPYNEQFF	TGTGCCAGCAGTGAAGGGCCGAGACCTTACAATGAGCAGTTCTTC
.	.	TRBV10-2	TRBJ2-3	CASSDIRARTDTQYF	TGCGCCAGCAGTGATATCCGTGCACGCACAGATACGCAGTATTTT
once	.	TRBV9	TRBJ1-1	CASSVEVGTRGTEAFF	TGTGCCAGCAGCGTAGAAGTCGGGACACGGGGCACTGAAGCTTTCTTT
.	TRBD2	TRBV18	TRBJ2-1	CASSPRPRLAEAYNEQFF	TGTGCCAGCTCACCGAGACCCCGACTAGCGGAAGCCTACAATGAGCAGTTCTTC
.	.	TRBV30	TRBJ1-2	CAWSVTGTGGYGYTF	TGTGCCTGGAGTGTAACCGGGACGGGTGGTTATGGCTACACCTTC
.	.	TRBV5-8	TRBJ1-3	CASSLRGPLSGNTIYF	TGTGCCAGCAGCTTGAGGGGACCCCTCTCTGGAAACACCATATATTTT
.	TRBD2	TRBV5-1	TRBJ2-3	CASSFPGTSGWGTDTQYF	TGCGCCAGCAGCTTCCCCGGGACTAGCGGCTGGGGCACAGATACGCAGTATTTT
.	TRBD2	TRBV7-8	TRBJ2-7	CASSLGTSGGEQYF	TGTGCCAGCAGCTTAGGGACTAGCGGGGGCGAGCAGTACTTC
few	.	TRBV5-1	TRBJ2-1	CASSVTLNEQFF	TGCGCCAGCAGCGTGACTTTAAATGAGCAGTTCTTC
.	TRBD2	TRBV7-3	TRBJ2-2	CASSLPGLAGAGELFF	TGTGCCAGCAGCTTACCTGGACTAGCGGGGGCCGGGGAGCTGTTTTTT
.	.	TRBV14	TRBJ1-2	CASSQEAVGSMMGYTF	TGTGCCAGCAGCCAAGAGGCCGTGGGATCTATGATGGGCTACACCTTC
.	.	TRBV5-8	TRBJ2-3	CASSLVGVVTDTQYF	TGTGCCAGCAGCTTGGTTGGGGTTGTCACAGATACGCAGTATTTT
.	TRBD2	TRBV9	TRBJ2-7	CASSVGLESGEQYF	TGTGCCAGCAGCGTTGGACTAGAATCGGGAGAGCAGTACTTC
.	TRBD2	TRBV3-1/TRBV3-2	TRBJ2-7	CASSQGRAGGYEQYF	TGTGCCAGCAGCCAAGGTAGGGCGGGGGGCTACGAGCAGTACTTC
.	TRBD2	TRBV19	TRBJ2-3	CASSIMREATQYF	TGTGCCAGTAGTATAATGCGGGAGGCGACGCAGTATTTT
once	TRBD1	TRBV10-3	TRBJ1-1	CAISESGQIQAFF	TGTGCCATCAGTGAGTCGGGACAGATTCAAGCTTTCTTT
.	.	TRBV2	TRBJ1-5	CASCYGVNQPQHF	TGTGCCAGCTGCTACGGGGTCAATCAGCCCCAGCATTTT
.	.	TRBV9	TRBJ2-1	CASRQGDEQFF	TGTGCCAGCAGACAGGGCGATGAGCAGTTCTTC
.	.	TRBV9	TRBJ1-1	CASRLSGGTEAFF	TGTGCCAGCAGACTTAGTGGAGGCACTGAAGCTTTCTTT
.	TRBD1	TRBV18	TRBJ2-1	CASSPAGTGGYEQFF	TGTGCCAGCTCACCCGCCGGGACAGGGGGATATGAGCAGTTCTTC
.	.	TRBV19	TRBJ1-5	CASGDMHDQPQHF	TGTGCCAGTGGTGACATGCACGATCAGCCCCAGCATTTT
.	TRBD1	TRBV6-5	TRBJ1-1	CASRRGQPNTEAFF	TGTGCCAGCAGGCGGGGACAGCCGAACACTGAAGCTTTCTTT
.	.	TRBV29-1	TRBJ1-3	CSGDPAVEGRRNTIYF	TGCAGCGGGGACCCAGCGGTAGAGGGGAGGCGAAACACCATATATTTT
.	.	TRBV6-6	TRBJ1-1	CASSYSAAERDAEAFF	TGTGCCAGCAGTTACTCGGCGGCAGAGAGAGACGCTGAAGCTTTCTTT
.	.	TRBV14	TRBJ2-7	CASSPDSPPYEQYF	TGTGCCAGCAGCCCGGACAGTCCCCCCTACGAGCAGTACTTC
.	TRBD2	TRBV7-3	TRBJ2-3	CASSLRRGGFTDTQYF	TGTGCCAGCAGCCTACGACGCGGGGGGTTCACAGATACGCAGTATTTT
.	.	TRBV18	TRBJ2-3	CASSRPESTDTQYF	TGTGCCAGCTCACGCCCCGAATCCACAGATACGCAGTATTTT
.	.	TRBV18	TRBJ1-3	CASSPMDGSTGNTIYF	TGTGCCAGCTCACCGATGGACGGATCAACTGGAAACACCATATATTTT
once	.	TRBV6-5	TRBJ2-7	CASTTGGGTKGEQYF	TGTGCCAGCACCACAGGGGGGGGGACGAAGGGAGAGCAGTACTTC
.	.	TRBV6-5	TRBJ1-3	CASSYSTPSGNTIYF	TGTGCCAGCAGTTACTCGACTCCCTCTGGAAACACCATATATTTT
.	.	TRBV7-6	TRBJ2-3	CASSLSGSGDTQYF	TGTGCCAGCAGCTTAAGCGGGTCAGGGGATACGCAGTATTTT
once	TRBD1	TRBV28	TRBJ2-5	CASSFRTGGLGETQYF	TGTGCCAGCAGTTTTCGGACAGGGGGTTTGGGAGAGACCCAGTACTTC
.	.	TRBV29-1	TRBJ2-1	CSGSRAGDNEQFF	TGCAGCGGCTCCAGGGCTGGGGACAATGAGCAGTTCTTC
.	.	TRBV6-2/TRBV6-3	TRBJ2-5	CASSSSTSPGTQYF	TGTGCCAGCAGTTCATCTACTAGCCCGGGGACCCAGTACTTC
once	.	TRBV9	TRBJ1-2	CASSVEREVSANYGYTF	TGTGCCAGCAGCGTAGAGAGGGAGGTTTCTGCTAACTATGGCTACACCTTC